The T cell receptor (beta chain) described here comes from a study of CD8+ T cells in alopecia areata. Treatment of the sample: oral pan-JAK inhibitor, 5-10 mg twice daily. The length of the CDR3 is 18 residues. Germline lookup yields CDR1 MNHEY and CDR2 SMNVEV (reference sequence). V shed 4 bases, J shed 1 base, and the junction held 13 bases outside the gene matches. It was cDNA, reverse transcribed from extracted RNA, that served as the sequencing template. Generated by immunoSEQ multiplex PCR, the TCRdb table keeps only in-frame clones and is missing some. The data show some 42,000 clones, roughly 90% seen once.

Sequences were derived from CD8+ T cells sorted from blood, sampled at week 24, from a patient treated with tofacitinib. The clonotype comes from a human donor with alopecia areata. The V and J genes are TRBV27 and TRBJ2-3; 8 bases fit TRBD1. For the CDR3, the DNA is TGTGCCAGCAGTTCCCTCCCCTCAGGGGGCGCCGGCACAGATACGCAGTATTTT. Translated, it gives CASSSLPSGGAGTDTQYF.